A single sample gave rise to the 25 T cell receptor delta chains below, sequenced in a study of gamma-delta chains in newborns, infants, children. With CATT, TCRdb re-called clones from the reads. In the table there are 1,500 to 2,000 delta-chain clones, roughly 1% of which are singletons. The sequenced sample was blood. The receptors derive from a child who was a newborn, infant or young child, either healthy, febrile or measles-vaccinated (not recorded which).

This clone was detected only a few times. The protein in TCRdb stems from a much larger clone and differs at residue 12 from this DNA's translation, likely a read error; here the protein is translated from the DNA. The DNA of the CDR3 is TGTGCTCTTGGGGAACTAGGTACTGGGGGATACTCGTACACCGATAAACTCATCTTT. The encoded protein is CALGELGTGGYSYTDKLIF. This chain connects TRDV1 to TRDJ1; 12 nucleotides match TRDD3. The V segment lost 0 bases and the J segment 0 bases; nucleotides outside the gene matches: 8. The CDR3 totals 19 residues. Germline lookup yields CDR1 TSWWSYY and CDR2 QGS.

A few counts support this clone. A far larger clone is one nucleotide away, so this likely arose from a read error. The same CDR3 is also encoded by other DNA sequences in this sample. CDR3 nucleotides: TGTGCCTGTGACACCGTACTGGGGGACAGCTCCTGGGACACCCGGCAGATGTTTTTC. It codes for CACDTVLGDSSWDTRQMFF. V and J are TRDV2 and TRDJ3, with 9 bases aligning to TRDD3. Per the germline V gene, CDR1 is GEAIGNYY and CDR2 is EKD. The CDR3 has 19 residues.

This clone is labeled as medium-sized. A much larger clone differs from this one at a single base, so this may be a read error. This chain's CDR3 is CACDTVPGDSSWDTRQMFF. Here the CDR3 DNA reads TGTGCCTGTGACACCGTACCGGGGGACAGCTCCTGGGACACCCGACAGATGTTTTTC. The chain combines TRDV2 with TRDJ3; TRDD3 might be the D (6 bases). The CDR3 sequence is 19 residues long. Per germline, CDR1 GEAIGNYY and CDR2 EKD. Trimming cost V 0 bases and J 0 bases, with 14 bases left between them.

This clone came up a few times. A far larger clone lies a single base away; this is likely a read error. Other DNA sequences of this sample code for an identical CDR3. This chain links TRDV2 with TRDJ3; perhaps TRDD3 as D (6 bases). The CDR3 has 20 residues. Germline V gene sequence: CDR1 GEAIGNYY, CDR2 EKD. For the CDR3, the DNA is TGCGCCTGTGACACCATAGCCTCGGGGATCAGCTCCTGGGACACCCGACAGATGTTTTTC. Amino acids: CACDTIASGISSWDTRQMFF.

Comment on this clone: Translating this DNA gives a protein that differs at residue 9 from the TCRdb one, which belongs to a much larger clone; a read error is likely, and the protein shown is this translation. The J gene is TRDJ3, the V gene TRDV2, with 10 bases that match TRDD3. Germline CDR1 is GEAIGNYY and CDR2 is EKD. CDR3 size: 18 residues. The V segment lost 2 bases and the J segment 0 bases; nucleotides outside the gene matches: 3. This CDR3 is CACDNTGGCSWDTRQMFF. CDR3 nucleotides: TGTGCCTGTGACAATACTGGGGGATGCTCCTGGGACACCCGACAGATGTTTTTC.

This sequence joins TRDV2 and TRDJ1; D gene unclear. The CDR3 loop spans 17 amino acids. Deletions cut 3 bases from V and 0 bases from J, with 19 bases between. Germline CDR1 and CDR2: GEAIGNYY and EKD. The CDR3 DNA is TGTGCCTGTGACCCAGTTGTCGGAATCCGTTACACCGATAAACTCATCTTT. This gives the protein CACDPVVGIRYTDKLIF.

In the case of this clone: A far larger clone lies a single base away; this is likely a read error. Other DNA sequences within the sample encode an identical CDR3. The chain links TRDV2 to TRDJ1; 10 nucleotides agree with TRDD3. The CDR3 is 17 residues long. Looked up from germline, CDR1 is GEAIGNYY and CDR2 is EKD. The CDR3 DNA reads as TGTGCCTGTGACAAACTGGGGGATCCGTCGTACACAGATAAACTCATCTTT. Translated: CACDKLGDPSYTDKLIF.

Note on this clone: TCRdb's listed protein matches a much larger clone and diverges from this DNA's translation at residue 13, likely through a read error; the protein shown comes from the DNA. The CDR3 reads CACDHVGPTGGYLIPDKLIF. The CDR3 bases are TGTGCCTGTGACCACGTCGGGCCTACTGGGGGATACCTAATACCCGATAAACTCATCTTT. The rearrangement uses TRDV2 and TRDJ1; 12 bases align to TRDD3. With 3 bases clipped from V and 3 bases from J, the junction kept 19 bases outside the gene matches. The CDR3 spans 20 residues. Germline values: CDR1 GEAIGNYY, CDR2 EKD.

This clone was counted a few times. The amino acid sequence in TCRdb belongs to a much larger clone and departs from this DNA's translation at residue 10, likely a sequencing read error; the sequence shown is translated from the DNA. The chain joins TRDV2 to TRDJ1, with 9 bases fitting TRDD3. The V gene's germline CDR1 is GEAIGNYY and CDR2 EKD. This CDR3 region has 19 residues. The trim removed 1 base at V and 3 bases at J, leaving 17 bases unmatched. This chain's CDR3 is CACDTLLGDARGNADKLIF. CDR3 nucleotides: TGTGCCTGTGACACTCTGCTGGGGGATGCGAGGGGCAACGCCGATAAACTCATCTTT.

Of note for this clone: This DNA's translation differs at residue 8 from TCRdb's protein, which comes from a much larger clone; a read error is likely, and the protein shown is translated from the DNA. Other DNA sequences from this sample encode an identical CDR3 as well. The chain couples TRDV2 to TRDJ1; no firm D call. The CDR3 loop spans 18 amino acids. Germline V CDR1 and CDR2: GEAIGNYY, EKD. Trimming took off 3 bases at V and 0 bases at J, with 22 bases between the two ends. The CDR3 here is CACDPVGGSEGNTDKLIF. CDR3 sequence (DNA): TGTGCCTGTGACCCCGTGGGCGGTTCGGAAGGGAACACCGATAAACTCATCTTT.

As concerns this clone: TCRdb records a much larger clone's protein for this DNA, with a difference at residue 12 that likely arises from a read error; the protein given is the translation of the DNA. The V call is TRDV1, the J call TRDJ1; 8 bases match TRDD3. The length of the CDR3 is 21 residues. Germline V lookup: CDR1 TSWWSYY, CDR2 QGS. V was pared by 1 base and J by 0 bases, with 19 bases of the junction left unmatched. The CDR3, as DNA: TGTGCTCTTGGGGAACGGGGACCCTACTGGGGGGTACGATGCTACACCGATAAACTCATCTTT. Amino acid sequence: CALGERGPYWGVRCYTDKLIF.

Notes on this clone: TCRdb's entry gives the protein of a much larger clone, which mismatches this DNA's translation at residue 9, likely from a read error; the protein reported here is translated from the DNA. This chain connects TRDV2 to TRDJ1, with D unclear. CDR1 and CDR2 (germline): GEAIGNYY, EKD. CDR3 size: 13 residues. In DNA, the CDR3 is TGTGCCTGTGATCGATTAGGCTCCGAAAAACTCATCTTT. Encoded protein: CACDRLGSEKLIF.

This clone came up a few times. At one boundary the junction diverges from the germline segment, which might be a read error. This chain links TRDV2 with TRDJ2; 11 bases match TRDD3. In germline, CDR1 is GEAIGNYY, CDR2 EKD. The CDR3 sequence is 15 residues long. This CDR3 reads CACDTLGDTTAQPFF. CDR3 in DNA: TGTGCCTGTGACACCCTGGGGGATACAACAGCACAACCCTTCTTT.

This clone has only a few counts. The TCRdb record carries a much larger clone's protein, which differs from this DNA's translation at residue 15; a read error is the likely cause, and the protein listed here is the DNA translation. The gene calls are TRDV2 and TRDJ1, with 10 bases aligning to TRDD3. The CDR3 sequence is 17 residues long. CDR1 GEAIGNYY and CDR2 EKD come from the germline V gene. The CDR3, as DNA: TGTGCCTGTGACAAACTGGGGGATCCGTCGTACACCGATAAACCCATCTTT. It yields the protein CACDKLGDPSYTDKPIF.

This clone was seen a handful of times. The mismatch at residue 8 between this DNA's translation and the TCRdb protein of a much larger clone likely reflects a read error; the protein shown is translated from the DNA. The rearrangement uses TRDV2 and TRDJ3, with 7 bases fitting TRDD3. J was trimmed by 4 bases and V by 2 bases; bases with no gene match: 10. The CDR3 sequence is 18 residues long. From germline, CDR1 is GEAIGNYY and CDR2 EKD. CDR3 coding DNA: TGTGCCTGTGACATACTGGGGAATACAGCTTGGGACACCCGACAGATGTTTTTC. Residues: CACDILGNTAWDTRQMFF.

This clone was detected a few times. A read error likely explains this, since a far larger clone differs by one base. The same CDR3 is also encoded by other DNA sequences in this sample. The CDR3 DNA sequence: TGTGCCTGTGACACTCTGGGCCCGAACACCGATAAACTTATCTTT. It codes for CACDTLGPNTDKLIF. The J gene is TRDJ1, the V gene TRDV2; possible D gene TRDD3, 5 bases. This CDR3 region has 15 residues. CDR1 and CDR2 (germline): GEAIGNYY, EKD.

This clone showed up just a few times. The protein TCRdb lists belongs to a much larger clone and differs from this DNA's translation at residue 7, which points to a read error; the protein shown is made from the DNA. The chain recombines TRDV2 with TRDJ1; perhaps TRDD3 as D (6 bases). Looked up from germline, CDR1 is GEAIGNYY and CDR2 is EKD. Trimming removed 0 bases at V and 0 bases at J, with 13 bases between. The CDR3 contains 16 residues. CDR3 bases: TGTGCCTGTGACACCGTTTGGGGATCGGACACCGATAAACTCATCTTT. This encodes CACDTVWGSDTDKLIF.

This clone occurred a few times. This likely stems from a read error, as it lies one base from a far larger clone. Other DNA sequences in this specimen translate into the identical CDR3. The V call is TRDV2, the J call TRDJ2, with D possibly being TRDD3 (6 bases). Germline V gives CDR1 GEAIGNYY, CDR2 EKD. CDR3 size: 15 residues. V was clipped by 3 bases and J by 6 bases, with 16 bases between them. The CDR3 nucleotides read TGTGCCTGTGACTCGCTACTACCTGGGGCAGCACAACTCTTCTTT. Protein sequence: CACDSLLPGAAQLFF.

This clone has a handful of counts. Given a far larger clone just one base away, this is likely a sequencing read error. Additional DNA sequences in this sample encode the identical CDR3. The V gene is TRDV2, the J gene TRDJ3; TRDD3 agrees at 8 bases. The CDR3 is 20 residues long. Germline lookup yields CDR1 GEAIGNYY and CDR2 EKD. Here the CDR3 DNA reads TGTGCCTGTGACACCCTCTTACTGGGGGCTAGCTCCTGGGACACCCGACAGATGTTTTTT. Protein product: CACDTLLLGASSWDTRQMFF.

To note about this clone: TCRdb's protein, taken from a much larger clone, differs from this DNA's translation at residue 12, likely owing to a read error; the protein displayed comes from the DNA. The rearrangement uses TRDV2 and TRDJ1; D remains ambiguous. The J call may be wrong; the DNA end is better matched by TRDJ2. Germline V gene sequence: CDR1 GEAIGNYY, CDR2 EKD. The CDR3 sequence is 13 residues long. The CDR3 DNA follows: TGTGCCTGTGATCGATTAGGCTCCGATAAACTCTTCTTT. It specifies CACDRLGSDKLFF.

This clone was counted a few times. With a far larger clone one base away, a read error is the likely cause. Other DNA sequences in the same sample also yield this CDR3. The J gene is TRDJ3, the V gene TRDV2; D might be TRDD3 (6 bases). Deletions cut 0 bases from V and 1 base from J, with 18 bases between. Germline V CDR1 and CDR2: GEAIGNYY, EKD. This CDR3 comprises 20 residues. The CDR3 DNA reads TGTGCCTGTGACACCATAGCCTCGGGGATCAGTTCCTGGGACACCCGACAGATGTTTTTC. It is translated as CACDTIASGISSWDTRQMFF.

A remark on this clone: A read error is likely here: a far larger clone is one base away. The same CDR3 arises from other DNA sequences in this sample as well. J is TRDJ1 and V is TRDV2, with a possible D match to TRDD3 (5 bases). The V and J ends lost 0 bases and 0 bases respectively, with 13 bases between them. The CDR3 is 16 amino acids. Germline loops: CDR1 GEAIGNYY, CDR2 EKD. The CDR3, as DNA: TGTGCCTGTGACACCTTACTTGGGGACGACACCGATAAACTCATCTTT. This translates into CACDTLLGDDTDKLIF.

This clone was counted only a few times. A read error likely explains why the TCRdb protein, taken from a much larger clone, differs from this DNA's translation at residue 10; the protein shown is translated from the DNA. The rearrangement uses TRDV2 and TRDJ1, with 8 bases fitting TRDD3. The CDR3 is 16 residues long. Looked up from germline, CDR1 is GEAIGNYY and CDR2 is EKD. V lost 0 bases and J lost 1; bases outside the gene matches: 6. CDR3 nucleotide sequence: TGTGCCTGTGACACCGTTGGGGGATCGGGCACCGATAAACTCATCTTT. Translated: CACDTVGGSGTDKLIF.

This clone was seen only a few times. TCRdb has a much larger clone's protein, which differs at residue 13 from the translation of this DNA, likely because of a read error; what is shown is the protein translated from the DNA. This chain links TRDV1 with TRDJ1; 12 bases align to TRDD3. V gave up 0 bases and J gave up 0 bases; unmatched junction bases: 8. The germline gives CDR1 TSWWSYY, CDR2 QGS. This CDR3 comprises 19 residues. The CDR3 reads CALGELGTGGYLHTDKLIF. The CDR3 DNA is TGTGCTCTTGGGGAACTAGGTACTGGGGGATACTTGCACACCGATAAACTCATCTTT.

Note on this clone: This likely reflects a read error, since a far larger clone is one base away. The same CDR3 also results from other DNA sequences found in this sample. The rearrangement links TRDV2 to TRDJ3; 9 bases align to TRDD3. V dropped 1 base and J dropped 0; count of bases not matched to a gene: 3. Germline loops: CDR1 GEAIGNYY, CDR2 EKD. The CDR3 has 18 amino acids. The CDR3 region is CACDTYWGSSWDTRQMFF. Written as DNA, the CDR3 is TGTGCCTGTGACACATACTGGGGGAGCTCCTGGGACACCCGACAGATGTTTTTC.